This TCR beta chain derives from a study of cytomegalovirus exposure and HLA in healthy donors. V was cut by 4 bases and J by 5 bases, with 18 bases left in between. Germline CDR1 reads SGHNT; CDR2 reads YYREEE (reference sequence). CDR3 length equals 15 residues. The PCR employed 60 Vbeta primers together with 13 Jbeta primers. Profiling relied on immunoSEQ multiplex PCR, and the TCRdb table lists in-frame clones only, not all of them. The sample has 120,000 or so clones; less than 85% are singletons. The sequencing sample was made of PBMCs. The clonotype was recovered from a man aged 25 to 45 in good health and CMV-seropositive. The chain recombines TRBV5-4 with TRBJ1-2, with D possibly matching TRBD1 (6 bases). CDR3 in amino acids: CASSTDRNLWYGYTF. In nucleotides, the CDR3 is TGTGCCAGCAGCACCGACAGGAACCTCTGGTATGGCTACACCTTC.